This T cell receptor (beta chain) was profiled in a study of Ad26.COV2.S vaccination and SARS-CoV-2 variants. General study findings and limits: Analyses of TCR breadth and depth may have underestimated total T cell responses. It was vaccine recipients, not placebo recipients, who had the higher spike-specific TCR breadth. Reports say spike-specific CD8+ and CD4+ T cell responses covered substantial breadth after vaccination.

Germline V gene sequence: CDR1 SGHTS, CDR2 YDEGEE. This CDR3 is 17 amino acids long. Trimming removed 6 bases from V and 0 bases from J; junction bases left unmatched: 7. Remarks on this clone: Its antigen is not identified.

Using immunoSEQ multiplex PCR, the repertoire was profiled, and TCRdb retains in-frame clones only, with some absent. The data hold under 550,000 clones, with 75% to 95% observed a single time. Stated treatment: some 19 received Ad26.COV2.S at low or high dose, single or two shots; 5 received placebo; per-sample allocation not given. After the first vaccine or placebo injection, samples were drawn on day 63. The gene calls are TRBV5-8 and TRBJ2-1; 12 bases line up with TRBD2. Sequenced material: peripheral blood, taken in a trial of Ad26.COV2.S vaccine versus placebo. The receptor's source is a person between 18 and 59 years old who received the Ad26.COV2.S COVID-19 vaccine or a placebo. The CDR3 sequence: CASILGLAGISYNEQFF. CDR3 coding DNA: TGTGCCAGCATCCTCGGACTAGCGGGAATCTCCTACAATGAGCAGTTCTTC.